The clone carrying this T cell receptor beta chain was found many times. Its antigen remains unknown. The data originate from a study of T-cell reconstitution after alpha-beta-depleted transplantation in children. General study points: The main origin of T-cell counts and diversity one year after transplant was newly produced T cells. Several hundred expanded graft clones reportedly supplied alpha-beta T cells about two months after transplant.

For TCRbeta, the library was prepared with unique molecular identifiers. Each CDR3 protein gets one entry after TCRdb re-called the PCR reads with MiXCR. The repertoire holds under 60,000 distinct CDR3 sequences, with under 6% as singletons. The CDR3 runs to 16 residues. V lost 0 bases, J lost 3 bases, and 13 bases lay in between. Germline-derived CDR1 and CDR2 are SGHRS and YFSETQ. The V call is TRBV5-1, the J call TRBJ1-5, with D perhaps TRBD1 (5 bases). This specimen consisted of PBMCs, mostly from graft donor cells, obtained 60 days after TCRalphabeta/CD19-depleted stem cell transplant. This sequence originates from a female patient aged 2 to 10 who had a stem cell transplant for aplastic anemia, so the T cells may come from the graft donor. The CDR3 DNA sequence: TGCGCCAGCAGCTTGGTTCCGACAGACAACAATCAGCCCCAGCATTTT. Its protein product is CASSLVPTDNNQPQHF.